Presented here are 15 T cell receptor beta chains from one specimen sequenced in a study of blood T cell repertoires in COVID-19. Data came from immunoSEQ multiplex PCR; TCRdb stores just in-frame clones and leaves some out. The sample shows fewer than 450,000 clones, about 91% of them seen only once. The source material was peripheral blood. The receptor source for this set is a woman in her forties or fifties with COVID-19, enrolled during active disease.

The chain is built from TRBV11-1 and TRBJ2-3, with 7 nucleotides matching TRBD2. The length of the CDR3 is 13 residues. Germline V gene data show CDR1 as SGHAT and CDR2 as FQDESV (reference sequence). The junction had 5 bases not matched to a gene; V was cut back by 8 bases and J by 3 bases. The CDR3 bases are TGTGCCAGCGCCGGGGGGAGAACAGATACGCAGTATTTT. It is translated as CASAGGRTDTQYF. Together with reference TRBV11-1 and TRBJ2-3, the CDR3 gives the full variable domain: EAEVAQSPRYKITEKSQAVAFWCDPISGHATLYWYRQILGQGPELLVQFQDESVVDDSQLPKDRFSAERLKGVDSTLKIQPAELGDSAMYLCASAGGRTDTQYFGPGTRLTVL.

The rearrangement joins TRBV24-1 to TRBJ2-1, with a tentative D call TRBD2 (5 bases). Germline lookup yields CDR1 KGHDR and CDR2 SFDVKD. The V and J ends lost 9 bases and 8 bases respectively, with 13 bases between them. The CDR3 contains 12 residues. This CDR3 is CATAILGDEQFF. The DNA of the CDR3 is TGTGCCACCGCTATACTAGGCGATGAGCAGTTCTTC.

The chain links TRBV5-4 to TRBJ2-1; D is possibly TRBD1 (5 bases). V was pared by 4 bases and J by 4 bases, with 15 bases between. Germline assignment: CDR1 SGHNT and CDR2 YYREEE (reference sequence). This CDR3 has 15 residues. Here the CDR3 DNA reads TGTGCCAGCAGCCTCCAGGGTAGACCTTACAATGAGCAGTTCTTC. It encodes CASSLQGRPYNEQFF.

This chain joins TRBV5-1 and TRBJ1-5; 8 bases are a match to TRBD1. V was pared by 3 bases and J by 7 bases, with 9 bases of the junction left unmatched. From germline, CDR1 is SGHRS and CDR2 YFSETQ. CDR3 length: 15 amino acids. As DNA, the CDR3 is TGCGCCAGCAGCTGGACAGGGACCGACGGACAGCCCCAGCATTTT. Translated, it gives CASSWTGTDGQPQHF.

CDR3 in amino acids: CASSPSTGTYEQYF. The CDR3 region has the DNA TGCGCCAGCAGCCCCAGCACGGGGACCTACGAGCAGTACTTC. This chain links TRBV5-1 with TRBJ2-7; a weak D match, TRBD2 (5 bases). CDR1 SGHRS and CDR2 YFSETQ come from the germline V gene. The length of the CDR3 is 14 residues. V lost 4 bases, J lost 2 bases, and 13 bases lay in between. The whole variable domain, filled in from reference TRBV5-1 and TRBJ2-7, reads KAGVTQTPRYLIKTRGQQVTLSCSPISGHRSVSWYQQTPGQGLQFLFEYFSETQRNKGNFPGRFSGRQFSNSRSEMNVSTLELGDSALYLCASSPSTGTYEQYFGPGTRLTVT.

DNA for the CDR3: TGTGCCAGCAGTTCATCACAGGGAGAGACCCAGTACTTC. It translates to CASSSSQGETQYF. The V call is TRBV12-3 or TRBV12-4, the J call TRBJ2-5, with a weak D call TRBD1 (6 bases). The CDR3 spans 13 residues. V shed 4 bases and J shed 4 bases, with 10 bases lying between them.

The CDR3 protein is CASSQSGGNSNQPQHF. The CDR3 nucleotides read TGCGCCAGCAGCCAATCAGGGGGGAATAGCAATCAGCCCCAGCATTTT. The genes are TRBV4-1 and TRBJ1-5; 7 nucleotides match TRBD1. V lost 2 bases to trimming and J lost 0 bases; unmatched junction nucleotides: 4. Germline lookup yields CDR1 MGHRA and CDR2 YSYEKL. The CDR3 runs to 16 residues.

This clone was picked up one time. CDR3 nucleotide sequence: TGCGCCAGCAGCTTGGTTGGTAGCGGGGGTGACGAGTTGGAAGAGACCCAGTACTTC. Protein product: CASSLVGSGGDELEETQYF. The chain employs TRBV5-1 and TRBJ2-5; 9 bases match TRBD2. V was pared by 0 bases and J by 3 bases, with 15 bases of the junction left unmatched. CDR1 and CDR2 from the germline V gene are SGHRS and YFSETQ. The CDR3 loop spans 19 amino acids. Filled out from reference TRBV5-1 and TRBJ2-5, the complete variable domain reads KAGVTQTPRYLIKTRGQQVTLSCSPISGHRSVSWYQQTPGQGLQFLFEYFSETQRNKGNFPGRFSGRQFSNSRSEMNVSTLELGDSALYLCASSLVGSGGDELEETQYFGPGTRLLVL.

The chain links TRBV5-6 to TRBJ1-5; 8 bases are shared with TRBD1. The CDR3 is 14 amino acids. J was trimmed by 6 bases and V by 2 bases; bases with no gene match: 4. Germline CDR1 and CDR2: SGHDT and YYEEEE. The CDR3 is CASSLQQGVQPQHF. The CDR3 nucleotides read TGTGCCAGCAGCTTACAACAGGGGGTTCAGCCCCAGCATTTT.

CDR3 residues: CSVSGFRVNTEAFF. CDR3 bases: TGCAGCGTTAGCGGCTTTAGGGTGAACACTGAAGCTTTCTTT. The V call is TRBV29-1, the J call TRBJ1-1; D remains unclear. CDR1 and CDR2 (germline): SQVTM, ANQGSEA. The CDR3 runs 14 residues. V lost 5 bases and J 0 bases, leaving 13 bases between the germline ends. Drawing the rest from reference TRBV29-1 and TRBJ1-1, the complete variable domain is SAVISQKPSRDICQRGTSLTIQCQVDSQVTMMFWYRQQPGQSLTLIATANQGSEATYESGFVIDKFPISRPNLTFSTLTVSNMSPEDSSIYLCSVSGFRVNTEAFFGQGTRLTVV.

This clone was picked up one time. The chain carries TRBV7-8 and TRBJ1-2; perhaps TRBD1 as D (5 bases). The CDR3 spans 13 residues. The V end was cut by 4 bases, the J end by 4 bases, with 10 bases between. Per germline, CDR1 SGHVS and CDR2 FQNEAQ. The CDR3, as DNA: TGTGCCAGCAGCTCACTCGACAGCTATGGCTACACCTTC. This translates into CASSSLDSYGYTF.

This chain joins TRBV10-3 and TRBJ1-2; 7 nucleotides match TRBD1. From germline, CDR1 is ENHRY and CDR2 SYGVKD. CDR3 length: 14 amino acids. The ends lost 8 bases at V and 6 bases at J; junction bases unmatched: 12. CDR3 nucleotide sequence: TGTGCCATCCAATCTTTGACAGGGTTCAATGGCTACACCTTC. It codes for CAIQSLTGFNGYTF.

To note about this clone: Different DNA sequences within this sample yield the same CDR3. The J gene is TRBJ1-2, the V gene TRBV11-2, with D perhaps TRBD1 (6 bases). V was cut by 1 base and J by 2 bases, with 8 bases left in between. The CDR3 extends over 14 amino acids. Germline CDR1 reads SGHAT; CDR2 reads FQNNGV. The CDR3 is CASSLGGGNYGYTF. In DNA, the CDR3 is TGTGCCAGCAGCTTAGGTGGGGGCAACTATGGCTACACCTTC. The whole variable domain, filled in from reference TRBV11-2 and TRBJ1-2, reads EAGVAQSPRYKIIEKRQSVAFWCNPISGHATLYWYQQILGQGPKLLIQFQNNGVVDDSQLPKDRFSAERLKGVDSTLKIQPAKLEDSAVYLCASSLGGGNYGYTFGSGTRLTVV.

This clone was counted only a few times. This rearrangement joins TRBV10-3 to TRBJ1-1, with 7 bases fitting TRBD1. The CDR3 is 15 residues long. V shed 2 bases and J 3 bases; nucleotides not matched to a gene: 6. Germline-derived CDR1 and CDR2 are ENHRY and SYGVKD. The CDR3 loop reads CAISEPRQGDTEAFF. CDR3 nucleotides: TGTGCCATCAGTGAGCCCCGACAGGGAGACACTGAAGCTTTCTTT.

The V call is TRBV6-5, the J call TRBJ2-7; 9 bases agree with TRBD2. Germline V gives CDR1 MNHEY, CDR2 SVGAGI. With V trimmed by 6 bases and J by 5 bases, 8 bases remained unmatched. There are 14 residues in the CDR3. CDR3: CASSLLAGDNEQYF. The DNA for the CDR3 is TGTGCCAGCAGCCTACTAGCGGGCGACAACGAGCAGTACTTC.